This T cell receptor (beta chain) was sequenced for a study of T cell changes during pregnancy in multiple sclerosis. The protocol was immunoSEQ multiplex PCR, while the TCRdb copy is restricted to in-frame clones and leaves out a portion. The repertoire has about 72,000 clones, 92% of them found once; the top ten carry 1.5% to 2%. This receptor was identified in a female donor in good health, enrolled as a control in a pregnancy study. Sequenced material: peripheral blood, taken in the first trimester of pregnancy.

Here the CDR3 reads CASSSTPATGTGNTIYF. Written as DNA, the CDR3 is TGTGCCAGCAGCTCCACCCCCGCGACAGGGACTGGAAACACCATATATTTT. The V and J genes are TRBV7-8 and TRBJ1-3, with 7 bases that match TRBD1. The germline V gene has CDR1 SGHVS and CDR2 FQNEAQ. The length of the CDR3 is 17 residues. J lost 2 bases, V lost 4 bases, and 11 bases had no gene match.